The 8 T cell receptor beta chains below were found in one sample sequenced in a study of blood T cells in healthy people across ages. The second PCR ran about 6 to 12 cycles with a sample-barcoded 5' primer and J-beta primers. Each CDR3 protein is one row after TCRdb ran MiXCR on the 5' RACE reads. The sample lists some 1.5 million distinct CDR3 sequences; approximately 30% were seen once. The sequenced sample was blood. The receptors stem from a woman aged 30 to 39 in good health.

The CDR3 nucleotides are TGTGCCAGCGGATCTAGCGGGTCTAGCACAGATACGCAGTATTTT. It encodes CASGSSGSSTDTQYF. This chain joins TRBV2 and TRBJ2-3; 8 bases line up with TRBD2. V was clipped by 8 bases and J by 0 bases; unmatched bases: 7. Per the germline V gene, CDR1 is SNHLY and CDR2 is FYNNEI. The CDR3 spans 15 residues.

CDR3 DNA: TGCAGTGCTCCCGATAGCGGGAGCAGGGGAAATGAGCAGTTCTTC. This gives the protein CSAPDSGSRGNEQFF. The chain links TRBV20-1 to TRBJ2-1, with TRBD2 matching over 9 bases. This CDR3 has 15 residues. V was pared by 5 bases and J by 7 bases, with 12 bases of the junction left unmatched. The germline gives CDR1 DFQATT, CDR2 SNEGSKA (reference sequence).

The J gene is TRBJ2-5, the V gene TRBV29-1; D is perhaps TRBD1 (5 bases). The CDR3 contains 12 residues. Germline loops: CDR1 SQVTM, CDR2 ANQGSEA. Between the trimmed V and J ends, which lost 7 bases and 1 base, there was a span of 10 bases. The CDR3 DNA reads TGCAGCGCCTATGACAGCCAAGAGACCCAGTACTTC. Its translation: CSAYDSQETQYF.

As regards this clonotype: An end of the junction differs from the germline gene, which may be a read error. The rearrangement uses TRBV12-3 or TRBV12-4 and TRBJ1-1; 7 bases match TRBD1. This CDR3 region has 14 residues. CDR3 amino acids: CANSRQGGDTEAFF. For the CDR3, the DNA is TGTGCCAACAGTCGTCAGGGGGGGGACACTGAAGCTTTCTTT.

The chain is built from TRBV7-2 and TRBJ2-1; D unresolved. V lost 6 bases, J lost 10 bases, and 13 bases lay in between. This CDR3 has 12 residues. The germline V gene has CDR1 SGHTA and CDR2 FQGNSA. Here the CDR3 DNA reads TGTGCCAGCAGTCCTCTCCGTCCGGAGCAGTTCTTC. Translated, it gives CASSPLRPEQFF.

The CDR3 protein is CASCPSGTGRYGYTF. CDR3 sequence (DNA): TGTGCCAGCTGTCCCTCGGGGACAGGGCGCTATGGCTACACCTTC. This rearrangement joins TRBV2 to TRBJ1-2; 9 bases align to TRBD1. Trimming removed 8 bases from V and 4 bases from J; junction bases left unmatched: 11. CDR1 is SNHLY, CDR2 FYNNEI, per germline. This CDR3 contains 15 residues.

This clonotype was counted ten times or more. V and J are TRBV5-1 and TRBJ2-7, with D tentatively TRBD2 (6 bases). This CDR3 is built from 16 residues. V lost 4 bases to trimming and J lost 2 bases, with 19 bases between them. CDR1 is SGHRS and CDR2 is YFSETQ in the germline V gene. CDR3 nucleotides: TGCGCCAGCAGCCCCCCCATTGGGACTCAAACCTACGAGCAGTACTTC. It translates to CASSPPIGTQTYEQYF. The variable domain in full, with the rest retrieved from reference TRBV5-1 and TRBJ2-7, is KAGVTQTPRYLIKTRGQQVTLSCSPISGHRSVSWYQQTPGQGLQFLFEYFSETQRNKGNFPGRFSGRQFSNSRSEMNVSTLELGDSALYLCASSPPIGTQTYEQYFGPGTRLTVT.

This clonotype was counted between two and nine times. V gene TRBV2 combines with J gene TRBJ1-2; no firm D call. In germline, CDR1 is SNHLY, CDR2 FYNNEI. CDR3 size: 15 residues. The V end lost 7 bases, the J end lost 0 bases, and 15 bases lay between the germline ends. The CDR3 loop is CASKEITAPNYGYTF. CDR3 DNA sequence: TGTGCCAGCAAAGAAATTACCGCACCTAACTATGGCTACACCTTC.